The 6 T cell receptor beta chains below come from one sample, sequenced in a study of CD8 T cell repertoires and HIV-1 epitope variants. Sequencing used immunoSEQ multiplex PCR; TCRdb keeps in-frame clones, though not all of them. The repertoire has 6,000 to 6,500 clones, 60% to 75% of them found once; the top ten carry 43%. Antigens of these TCRs are unknown. Sequencing was done on a sample of cultured CD8+ T cells derived from PBMCs. These receptors came from a male donor with HIV.

The J gene is TRBJ2-3, the V gene TRBV19; 9 nucleotides align to TRBD2. Trimming took 0 bases from V and 2 from J; bases not matched to a gene: 6. The CDR3 totals 17 residues. CDR1 LNHDA and CDR2 SQIVND come from the germline V gene (reference sequence). In DNA, the CDR3 is TGTGCCAGTAGTATAGAGGTTAGCGGGAGTGCCACAGATACGCAGTATTTT. This codes for CASSIEVSGSATDTQYF.

The rearrangement uses TRBV27 and TRBJ2-2, with a possible D match to TRBD2 (6 bases). The CDR3 is 17 amino acids. Germline CDR1 is MNHEY and CDR2 is SMNVEV (reference sequence). Deletions cut 1 base from V and 1 base from J, with 13 bases between. The CDR3 DNA sequence: TGTGCCAGCAGTTTATATTTCGGAGGGAGGAACACCGGGGAGCTGTTTTTT. Amino acids: CASSLYFGGRNTGELFF.

In its sample, this clone was seen a few times. The V call is TRBV19, the J call TRBJ2-2; 7 bases align to TRBD2. The J segment lost 8 bases and the V segment lost 4 bases, leaving 10 bases of the junction unmatched. Germline V gene sequence: CDR1 LNHDA, CDR2 SQIVND (reference sequence). CDR3 size: 15 residues. The CDR3, as DNA: TGTGCCAGTAGTACCGACGGGAGGTTCATGGGGGAGCTGTTTTTT. As protein: CASSTDGRFMGELFF.

Of note for this clone: The junction shows a germline mismatch at one end, possibly a read error. The chain has TRBV19 and TRBJ2-1; D possibly corresponds to TRBD2 (5 bases). Germline V CDR1 and CDR2: LNHDA, SQIVND (reference sequence). CDR3 length equals 13 residues. CDR3 in DNA: TGTGTCAGTAGTATCGGGGATTACAATGAGCAGTTCTTC. Translation: CVSSIGDYNEQFF. Filled out from reference TRBV19 and TRBJ2-1, the complete variable domain reads DGGITQSPKYLFRKEGQNVTLSCEQNLNHDAMYWYRQDPGQGLRLIYYSQIVNDFQKGDIAEGYSVSREKKESFPLTVTSAQKNPTAFYLCVSSIGDYNEQFFGPGTRLTVL.

This clone was seen more than once but under ten times. J is TRBJ1-2 and V is TRBV7-2; 7 bases line up with TRBD1. Germline V gives CDR1 SGHTA, CDR2 FQGNSA. The trim removed 7 bases at V and 5 bases at J, leaving 7 bases unmatched. The CDR3 length is 13 residues. The CDR3 DNA reads as TGTGCCAGCACAGTGAGACAGGGATATGGCTACACCTTC. Its translation is CASTVRQGYGYTF.

Relative to its sample, this clone is medium-sized. The chain couples TRBV6-4 to TRBJ2-2; D possibly corresponds to TRBD1 (6 bases). The CDR3 covers 13 residues. Trimming took off 4 bases at V and 3 bases at J, with 6 bases between the two ends. Germline loops: CDR1 MRHNA, CDR2 SNTAGT. CDR3 region: CASSAGDTGELFF. The CDR3 DNA follows: TGTGCCAGCAGTGCAGGGGACACCGGGGAGCTGTTTTTT.